The present entry profiles one TCR beta chain with its context. Its cognate antigen is unknown. This sample was taken from a study of CXCR3-negative and CXCR3-positive naive CD8 T cells. Study conclusions and caveats: Compared with CXCR3-negative naive cells, CXCR3-positive naive cells showed more hydrophobic TRB CDR3s.

The libraries of TRB cDNA were constructed through 5' RACE using UMI labels. TCRdb re-called the 5' RACE reads and catalogs CDR3 proteins one per entry, DNA excluded. The sample includes approximately 100,000 distinct CDR3 sequences. The germline V gene has CDR1 LGHDT and CDR2 YNNKEL (reference sequence). The CDR3 is made up of 18 amino acids. The rearrangement links TRBV3-1 to TRBJ2-3; TCRdb's D call of TRBD2 is untestable without DNA. Sample: naive CXCR3+ CD8+ T cells from blood. As for subset: CD45RO-CCR7+CD27+CD95- naive CD8+ T cells expressing CXCR3 (TNR3+). The TCR sequence derives from a human donor in good health. Some clones in this sample may be carry-over from other donors' samples. The CDR3 here is CASSQDRLAGGSTDTQYF.